This T cell receptor beta chain was obtained from a study of type 1 and type 2 diabetes patients. The overall study: Participants included type 1 and type 2 diabetes patients plus nondiabetic controls.

Amplification started from genomic DNA. Multiplex PCR with 30 forward and 13 reverse primers amplified the TCR beta CDR3. One entry per CDR3 protein, called by TCRdb with MiXCR from the multiplex PCR reads. The sample has 250,000 or so distinct CDR3 sequences, approximately 50% seen once; the top ten hold roughly an eighth. This CDR3 spans 14 amino acids. From germline, CDR1 is WNHNN and CDR2 SYGVQD (reference sequence). No donor had another autoimmune disease or recent infection within four weeks. Only a few counts were recorded for this clonotype. Sequence at one end of the junction differs from germline and may be a read error.

The chain uses TRBV10-1 and TRBJ2-7; tentatively, D is TRBD2 (6 bases). The origin of this receptor is a man younger than 30 with type 2 diabetes. The specimen sequenced was peripheral blood mononuclear cells (PBMCs). The CDR3 sequence is CASSDAWEANEQYF. The CDR3 DNA reads as TGTGCCAGCAGTGATGCGTGGGAGGCAAACGAGCAGTACTTC.